This T cell receptor (beta chain) was sequenced for a study of metastatic and nonmetastatic thyroid tumors. Study overall: The authors compared repertoires across blood and tumor or nodule tissue from malignant and benign thyroid patients.

Each patient came to thyroid surgery without any prior treatment (of any kind). MiXCR was used by TCRdb to re-call the PCR reads. The sample includes about 32,000 clones, approximately 25% of them seen just once. The J segment lost 2 bases and the V segment lost 4 bases, leaving 16 bases of the junction unmatched. The CDR3 is made up of 17 amino acids. Germline loops: CDR1 DFQATT, CDR2 SNEGSKA (reference sequence). The chain is built from TRBV20-1 and TRBJ2-7; TRBD1 matches 8 bases. The TCR sequence derives from a female donor with papillary thyroid cancer or a benign thyroid nodule (not recorded which). Some clones in this sample may be carry-over from other donors' samples. Sequenced sample: blood. In DNA, the CDR3 is TGCAGTGCTACTTACCCGGGACAGGCTGGGGCAACCTACGAGCAGTACTTC. Translating gives CSATYPGQAGATYEQYF.